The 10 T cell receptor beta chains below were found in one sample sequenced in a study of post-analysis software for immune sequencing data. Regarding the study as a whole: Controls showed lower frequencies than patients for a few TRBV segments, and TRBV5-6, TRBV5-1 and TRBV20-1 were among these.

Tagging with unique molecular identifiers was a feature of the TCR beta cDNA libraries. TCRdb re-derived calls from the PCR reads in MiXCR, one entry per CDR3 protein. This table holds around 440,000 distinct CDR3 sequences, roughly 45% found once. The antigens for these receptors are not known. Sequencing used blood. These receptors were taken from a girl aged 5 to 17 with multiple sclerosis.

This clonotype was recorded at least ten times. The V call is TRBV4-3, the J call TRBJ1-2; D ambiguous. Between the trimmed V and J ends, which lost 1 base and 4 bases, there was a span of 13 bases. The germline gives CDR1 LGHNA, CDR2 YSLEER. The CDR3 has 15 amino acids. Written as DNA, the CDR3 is TGCGCCAGCAGCCAAGTAAAGGGTGTAATCTATGGCTACACCTTC. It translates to CASSQVKGVIYGYTF.

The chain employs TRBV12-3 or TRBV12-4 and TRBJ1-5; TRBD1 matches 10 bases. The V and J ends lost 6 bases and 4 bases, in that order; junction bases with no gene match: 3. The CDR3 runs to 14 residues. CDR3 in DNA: TGTGCCAGCAGCCGGGGACAGGGGAATCAGCCCCAGCATTTT. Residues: CASSRGQGNQPQHF.

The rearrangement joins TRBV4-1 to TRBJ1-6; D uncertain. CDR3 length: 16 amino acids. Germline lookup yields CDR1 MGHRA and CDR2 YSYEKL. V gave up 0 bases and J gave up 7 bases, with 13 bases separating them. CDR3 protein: CASSQESAYGNSPLHF. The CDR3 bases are TGCGCCAGCAGCCAAGAGAGTGCCTATGGGAATTCACCCCTCCACTTT.

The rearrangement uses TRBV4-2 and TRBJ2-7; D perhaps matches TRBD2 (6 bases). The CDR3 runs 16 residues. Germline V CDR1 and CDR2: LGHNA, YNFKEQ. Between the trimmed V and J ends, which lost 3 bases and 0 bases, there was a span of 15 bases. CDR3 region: CASSHPTGLNSYEQYF. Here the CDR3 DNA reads TGTGCCAGCAGCCATCCCACGGGACTGAACTCCTACGAGCAGTACTTC.

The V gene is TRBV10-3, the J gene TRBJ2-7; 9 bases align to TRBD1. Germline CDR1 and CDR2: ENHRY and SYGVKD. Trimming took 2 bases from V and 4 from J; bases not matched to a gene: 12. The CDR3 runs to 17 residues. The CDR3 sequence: CAISEIEMGTGRYEQYF. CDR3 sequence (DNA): TGTGCCATCAGTGAGATTGAGATGGGGACAGGGAGATACGAGCAGTACTTC.

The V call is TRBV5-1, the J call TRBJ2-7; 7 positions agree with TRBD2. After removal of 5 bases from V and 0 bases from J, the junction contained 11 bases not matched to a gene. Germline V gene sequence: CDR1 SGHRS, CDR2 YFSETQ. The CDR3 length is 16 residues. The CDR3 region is CASREGGTASSYEQYF. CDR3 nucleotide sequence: TGCGCCAGCAGGGAGGGAGGGACGGCAAGCTCCTACGAGCAGTACTTC.

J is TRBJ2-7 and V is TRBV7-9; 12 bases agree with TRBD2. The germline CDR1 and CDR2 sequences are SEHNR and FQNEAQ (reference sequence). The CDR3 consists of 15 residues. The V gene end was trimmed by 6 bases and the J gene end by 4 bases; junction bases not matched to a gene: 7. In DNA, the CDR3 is TGTGCCAGCAGACCCGCCGGGACTAGCGGGTACGAGCAGTACTTC. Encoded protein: CASRPAGTSGYEQYF.

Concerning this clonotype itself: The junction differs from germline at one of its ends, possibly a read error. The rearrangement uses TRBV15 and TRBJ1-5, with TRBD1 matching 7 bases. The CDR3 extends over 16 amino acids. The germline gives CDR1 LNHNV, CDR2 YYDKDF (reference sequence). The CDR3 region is CATSRDRDISNQPQHF. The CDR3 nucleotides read TGTGCCACTAGCAGAGACAGGGACATTAGCAATCAGCCCCAGCATTTT.

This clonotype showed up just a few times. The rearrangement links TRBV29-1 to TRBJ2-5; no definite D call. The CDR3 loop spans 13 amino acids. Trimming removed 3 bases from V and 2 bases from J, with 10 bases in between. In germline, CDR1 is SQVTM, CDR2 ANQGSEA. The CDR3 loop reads CSVESSLQETQYF. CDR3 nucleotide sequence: TGCAGCGTTGAGTCCAGCCTACAAGAGACCCAGTACTTC.

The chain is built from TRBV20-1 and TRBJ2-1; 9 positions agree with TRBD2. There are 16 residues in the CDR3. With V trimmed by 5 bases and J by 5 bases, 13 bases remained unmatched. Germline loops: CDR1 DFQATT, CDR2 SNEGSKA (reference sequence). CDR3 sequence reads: CSAGGGRAQGDNEQFF. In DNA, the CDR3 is TGCAGTGCTGGGGGCGGGAGGGCCCAGGGTGACAATGAGCAGTTCTTC.